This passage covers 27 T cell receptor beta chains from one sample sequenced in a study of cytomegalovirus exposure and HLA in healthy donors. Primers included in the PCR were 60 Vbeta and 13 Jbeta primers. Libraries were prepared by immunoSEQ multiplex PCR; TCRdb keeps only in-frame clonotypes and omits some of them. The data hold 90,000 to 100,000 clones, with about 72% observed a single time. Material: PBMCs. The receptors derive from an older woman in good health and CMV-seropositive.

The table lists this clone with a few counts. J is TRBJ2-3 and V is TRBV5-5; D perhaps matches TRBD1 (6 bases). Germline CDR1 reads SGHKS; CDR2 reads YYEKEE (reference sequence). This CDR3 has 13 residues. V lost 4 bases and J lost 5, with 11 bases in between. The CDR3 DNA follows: TGTGCCAGCAGCCCGAGACAGGAAGATACGCAGTATTTT. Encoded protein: CASSPRQEDTQYF.

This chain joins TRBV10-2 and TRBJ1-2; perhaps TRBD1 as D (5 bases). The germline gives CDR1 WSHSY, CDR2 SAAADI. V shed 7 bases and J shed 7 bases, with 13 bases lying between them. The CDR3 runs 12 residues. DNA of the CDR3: TGCGCCAGCATCGGGGGAGGCGGTGGCTACACCTTC. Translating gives CASIGGGGGYTF.

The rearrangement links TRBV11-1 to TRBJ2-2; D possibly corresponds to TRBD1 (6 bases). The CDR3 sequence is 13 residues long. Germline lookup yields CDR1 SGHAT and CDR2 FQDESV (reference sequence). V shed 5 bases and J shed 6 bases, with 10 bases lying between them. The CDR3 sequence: CASSRTVSGELFF. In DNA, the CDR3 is TGTGCCAGCAGCCGGACAGTATCCGGGGAGCTGTTTTTT.

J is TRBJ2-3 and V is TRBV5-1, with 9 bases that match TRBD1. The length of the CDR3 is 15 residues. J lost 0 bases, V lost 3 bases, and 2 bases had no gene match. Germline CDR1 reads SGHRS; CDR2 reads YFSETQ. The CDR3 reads CASSSGTGSTDTQYF. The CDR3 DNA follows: TGCGCCAGCAGCTCCGGGACAGGGAGCACAGATACGCAGTATTTT.

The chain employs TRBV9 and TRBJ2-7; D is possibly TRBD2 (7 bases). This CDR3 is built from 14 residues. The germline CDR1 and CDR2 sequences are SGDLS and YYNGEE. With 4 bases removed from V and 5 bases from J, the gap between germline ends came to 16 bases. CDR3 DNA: TGTGCCAGCAGCCGGCGGGGAGGGGGGAACGAGCAGTACTTC. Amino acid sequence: CASSRRGGGNEQYF.

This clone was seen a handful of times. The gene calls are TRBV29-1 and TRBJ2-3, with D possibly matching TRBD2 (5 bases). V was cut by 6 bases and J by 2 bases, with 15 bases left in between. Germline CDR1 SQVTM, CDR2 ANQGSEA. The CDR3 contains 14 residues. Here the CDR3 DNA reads TGCAGCGTCAGCATCACGGGATCCACAGATACGCAGTATTTT. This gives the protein CSVSITGSTDTQYF.

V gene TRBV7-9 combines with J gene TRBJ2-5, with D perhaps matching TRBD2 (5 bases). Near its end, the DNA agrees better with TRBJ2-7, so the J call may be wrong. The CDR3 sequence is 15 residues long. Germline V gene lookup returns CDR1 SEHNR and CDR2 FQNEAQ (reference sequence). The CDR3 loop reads CASSLRASTDYEQYF. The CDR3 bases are TGTGCCAGCAGCTTAAGGGCTAGCACGGACTACGAGCAGTACTTC.

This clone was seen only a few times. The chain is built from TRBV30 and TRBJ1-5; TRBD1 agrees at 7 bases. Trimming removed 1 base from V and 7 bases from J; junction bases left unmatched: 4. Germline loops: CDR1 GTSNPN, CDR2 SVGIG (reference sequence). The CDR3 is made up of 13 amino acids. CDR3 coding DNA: TGTGCCTGGAGTGAGACAGGGAGCCAGCCCCAGCATTTT. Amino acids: CAWSETGSQPQHF.

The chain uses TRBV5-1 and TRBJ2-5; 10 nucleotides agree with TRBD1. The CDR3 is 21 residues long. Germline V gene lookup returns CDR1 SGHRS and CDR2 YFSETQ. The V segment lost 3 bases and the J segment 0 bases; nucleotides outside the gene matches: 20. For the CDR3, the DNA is TGCGCCAGCAGCTCGACTAACTTTAACCGGGACAGGGGACAGTACCAAGAGACCCAGTACTTC. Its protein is CASSSTNFNRDRGQYQETQYF.

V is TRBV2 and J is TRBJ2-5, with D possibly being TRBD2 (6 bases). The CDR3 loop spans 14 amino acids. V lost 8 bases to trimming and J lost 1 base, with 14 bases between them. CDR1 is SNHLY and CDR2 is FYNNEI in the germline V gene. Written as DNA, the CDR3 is TGTGCCAGCGACCGCCGGGGACTCCAAGAGACCCAGTACTTC. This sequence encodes CASDRRGLQETQYF.

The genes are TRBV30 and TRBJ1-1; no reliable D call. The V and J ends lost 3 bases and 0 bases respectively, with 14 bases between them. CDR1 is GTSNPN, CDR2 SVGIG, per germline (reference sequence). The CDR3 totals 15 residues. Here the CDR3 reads CAWRNWRKLNTEAFF. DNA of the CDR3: TGTGCCTGGAGGAATTGGAGGAAACTGAACACTGAAGCTTTCTTT.

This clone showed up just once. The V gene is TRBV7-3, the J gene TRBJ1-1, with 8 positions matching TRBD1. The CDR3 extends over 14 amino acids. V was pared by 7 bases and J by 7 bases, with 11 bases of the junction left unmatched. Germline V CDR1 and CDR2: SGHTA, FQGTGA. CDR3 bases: TGTGCCAGCAACCTGGACAGGGTGGATGATGAAGCTTTCTTT. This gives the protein CASNLDRVDDEAFF. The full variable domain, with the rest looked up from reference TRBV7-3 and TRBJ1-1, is GAGVSQTPSNKVTEKGKYVELRCDPISGHTALYWYRQSLGQGPEFLIYFQGTGAADDSGLPNDRFFAVRPEGSVSTLKIQRTERGDSAVYLCASNLDRVDDEAFFGQGTRLTVV.

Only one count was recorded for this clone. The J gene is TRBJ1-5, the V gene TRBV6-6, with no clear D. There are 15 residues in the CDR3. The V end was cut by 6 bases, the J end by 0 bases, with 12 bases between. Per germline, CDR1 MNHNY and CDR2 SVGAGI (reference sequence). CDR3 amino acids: CASRGSQNSNQPQHF. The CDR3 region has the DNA TGTGCCAGCAGGGGCTCGCAGAATAGCAATCAGCCCCAGCATTTT.

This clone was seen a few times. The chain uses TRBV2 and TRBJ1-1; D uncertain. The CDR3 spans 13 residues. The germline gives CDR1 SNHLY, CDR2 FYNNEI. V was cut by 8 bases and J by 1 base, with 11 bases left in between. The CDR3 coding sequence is TGTGCCAGCCCCTCCAGTCGGAACACTGAAGCTTTCTTT. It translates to CASPSSRNTEAFF.

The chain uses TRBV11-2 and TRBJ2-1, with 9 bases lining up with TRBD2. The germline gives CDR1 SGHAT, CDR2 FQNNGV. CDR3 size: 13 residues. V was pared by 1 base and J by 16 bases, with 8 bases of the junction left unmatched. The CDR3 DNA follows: TGTGCCAGCAGCTTAGGGTTAGCGGGAGAATACTTCTTC. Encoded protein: CASSLGLAGEYFF.

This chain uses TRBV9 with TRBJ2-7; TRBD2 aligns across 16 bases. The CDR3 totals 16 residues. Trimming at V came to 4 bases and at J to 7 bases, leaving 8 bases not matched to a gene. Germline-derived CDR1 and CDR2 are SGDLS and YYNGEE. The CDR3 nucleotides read TGTGCCAGCAGCCCCCGGGGACTAGCGGGGGGGTATGAGCAGTACTTC. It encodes CASSPRGLAGGYEQYF.

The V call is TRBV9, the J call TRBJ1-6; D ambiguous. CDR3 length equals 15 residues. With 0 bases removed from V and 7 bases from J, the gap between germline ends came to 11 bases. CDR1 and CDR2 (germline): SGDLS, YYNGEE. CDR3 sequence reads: CASSVAGLSNSPLHF. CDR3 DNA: TGTGCCAGCAGCGTAGCTGGCCTCTCCAATTCACCCCTCCACTTT. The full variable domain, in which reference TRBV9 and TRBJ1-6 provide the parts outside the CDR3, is DSGVTQTPKHLITATGQRVTLRCSPRSGDLSVYWYQQSLDQGLQFLIQYYNGEERAKGNILERFSAQQFPDLHSELNLSSLELGDSALYFCASSVAGLSNSPLHFGNGTRLTVT.

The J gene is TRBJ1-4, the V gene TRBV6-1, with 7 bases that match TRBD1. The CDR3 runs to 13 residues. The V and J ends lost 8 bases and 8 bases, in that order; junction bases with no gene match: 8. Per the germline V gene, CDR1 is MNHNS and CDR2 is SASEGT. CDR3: CASWPGQWEKLFF. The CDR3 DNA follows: TGTGCCAGCTGGCCGGGACAGTGGGAAAAACTGTTTTTT.

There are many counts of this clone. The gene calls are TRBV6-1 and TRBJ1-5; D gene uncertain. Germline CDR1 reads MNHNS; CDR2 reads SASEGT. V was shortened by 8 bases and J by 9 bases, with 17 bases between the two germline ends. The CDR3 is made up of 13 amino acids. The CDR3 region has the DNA TGTGCCAGCCACAGCGGGGAAGTGGGGCCCCAGCATTTT. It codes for CASHSGEVGPQHF.

CDR3 nucleotide sequence: TGTGCCAGCACCGAGGGGGGGGTCCGAAATACGCAGTATTTT. This encodes CASTEGGVRNTQYF. The chain couples TRBV6-1 to TRBJ2-3; TRBD2 might be the D (7 bases). V lost 7 bases, J lost 7 bases, and 18 bases lay in between. The V gene's germline CDR1 is MNHNS and CDR2 SASEGT. The CDR3 totals 14 residues.

The CDR3 nucleotides are TGTGCCAGCAGCTTCGGGACAGGGGCCACAGATACGCAGTATTTT. Translation: CASSFGTGATDTQYF. The V and J genes are TRBV6-4 and TRBJ2-3, with 10 nucleotides matching TRBD1. Germline V CDR1 and CDR2: MRHNA, SNTAGT. J gave up 2 bases and V 6 bases, and 5 bases lay outside the gene matches. The CDR3 sequence is 15 residues long.

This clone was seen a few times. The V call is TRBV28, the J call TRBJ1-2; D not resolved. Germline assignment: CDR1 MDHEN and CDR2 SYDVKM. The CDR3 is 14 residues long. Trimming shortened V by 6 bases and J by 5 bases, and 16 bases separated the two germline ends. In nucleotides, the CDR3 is TGTGCCAGCAGAACCCCCCTCTCAGTATATGGCTACACCTTC. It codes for CASRTPLSVYGYTF.

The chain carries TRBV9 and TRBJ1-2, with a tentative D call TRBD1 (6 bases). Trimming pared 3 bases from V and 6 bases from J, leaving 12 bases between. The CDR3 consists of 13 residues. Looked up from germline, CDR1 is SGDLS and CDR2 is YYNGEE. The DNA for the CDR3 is TGTGCCAGCAGCGCCGGCAGGGGCGATGGCTACACCTTC. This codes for CASSAGRGDGYTF.

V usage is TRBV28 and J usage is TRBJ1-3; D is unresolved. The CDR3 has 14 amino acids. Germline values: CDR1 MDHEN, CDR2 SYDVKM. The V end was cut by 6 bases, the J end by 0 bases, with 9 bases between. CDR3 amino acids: CASRKGVSGNTIYF. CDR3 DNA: TGTGCCAGCAGGAAGGGAGTCTCTGGAAACACCATATATTTT.

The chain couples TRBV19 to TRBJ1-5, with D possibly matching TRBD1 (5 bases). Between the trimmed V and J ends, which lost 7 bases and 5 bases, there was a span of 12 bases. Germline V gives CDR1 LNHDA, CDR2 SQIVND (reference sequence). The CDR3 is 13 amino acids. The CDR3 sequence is CASTRTTDQPQHF. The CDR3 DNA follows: TGTGCCAGTACCAGGACAACGGATCAGCCCCAGCATTTT.

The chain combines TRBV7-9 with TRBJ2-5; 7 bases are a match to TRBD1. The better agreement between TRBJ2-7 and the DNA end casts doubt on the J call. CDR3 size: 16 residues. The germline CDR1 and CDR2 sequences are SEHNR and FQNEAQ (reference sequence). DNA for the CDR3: TGTGCCAGCAGCCCCAGACAGGGAACCCCCCCGTACGAGCAGTACTTC. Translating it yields CASSPRQGTPPYEQYF.

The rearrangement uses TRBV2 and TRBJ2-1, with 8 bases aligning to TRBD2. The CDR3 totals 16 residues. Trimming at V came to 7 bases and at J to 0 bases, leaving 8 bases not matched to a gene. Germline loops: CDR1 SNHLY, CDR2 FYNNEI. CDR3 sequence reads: CASKGSGSDSYNEQFF. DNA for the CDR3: TGTGCCAGCAAAGGGAGCGGGAGTGACTCCTACAATGAGCAGTTCTTC.